The clone carrying this T cell receptor beta chain was detected many times. The antigen remains unidentified. Researchers built TCR beta libraries using quantitative 5'-RACE with molecular barcodes. TCRdb reanalysed the 5' RACE reads using MiXCR and keeps one entry per CDR3 protein. The data hold about 42,000 distinct CDR3 sequences, with over 3.5% observed a single time. The record originates from a study of CD8 T cells in ankylosing spondylitis. Findings and limits, study-wide: For ankylosing spondylitis blood, a TCR beta motif of 7 or 8 highly homologous variants appeared characteristic. Before this, some motif variants had been reported in reactive arthritis synovial fluid and blood. Enrichment of disease-linked clones was reportedly significant in matched ankylosing spondylitis synovial fluid.

CDR1 and CDR2 from the germline V gene are SGDLS and YYNGEE. V lost 4 bases, J lost 8 bases, and 18 bases lay in between. CDR3 size: 14 residues. The receptor comes from a female donor with ankylosing spondylitis or in good health (not recorded which). Sequenced sample: blood, either unsorted or a sorted T cell fraction (not recorded which). The chain couples TRBV9 to TRBJ1-2, with D hard to call. CDR3 in amino acids: CASSSSGAWNGYTF. The CDR3, as DNA: TGTGCCAGCAGCTCGAGTGGAGCTTGGAACGGCTACACCTTC.